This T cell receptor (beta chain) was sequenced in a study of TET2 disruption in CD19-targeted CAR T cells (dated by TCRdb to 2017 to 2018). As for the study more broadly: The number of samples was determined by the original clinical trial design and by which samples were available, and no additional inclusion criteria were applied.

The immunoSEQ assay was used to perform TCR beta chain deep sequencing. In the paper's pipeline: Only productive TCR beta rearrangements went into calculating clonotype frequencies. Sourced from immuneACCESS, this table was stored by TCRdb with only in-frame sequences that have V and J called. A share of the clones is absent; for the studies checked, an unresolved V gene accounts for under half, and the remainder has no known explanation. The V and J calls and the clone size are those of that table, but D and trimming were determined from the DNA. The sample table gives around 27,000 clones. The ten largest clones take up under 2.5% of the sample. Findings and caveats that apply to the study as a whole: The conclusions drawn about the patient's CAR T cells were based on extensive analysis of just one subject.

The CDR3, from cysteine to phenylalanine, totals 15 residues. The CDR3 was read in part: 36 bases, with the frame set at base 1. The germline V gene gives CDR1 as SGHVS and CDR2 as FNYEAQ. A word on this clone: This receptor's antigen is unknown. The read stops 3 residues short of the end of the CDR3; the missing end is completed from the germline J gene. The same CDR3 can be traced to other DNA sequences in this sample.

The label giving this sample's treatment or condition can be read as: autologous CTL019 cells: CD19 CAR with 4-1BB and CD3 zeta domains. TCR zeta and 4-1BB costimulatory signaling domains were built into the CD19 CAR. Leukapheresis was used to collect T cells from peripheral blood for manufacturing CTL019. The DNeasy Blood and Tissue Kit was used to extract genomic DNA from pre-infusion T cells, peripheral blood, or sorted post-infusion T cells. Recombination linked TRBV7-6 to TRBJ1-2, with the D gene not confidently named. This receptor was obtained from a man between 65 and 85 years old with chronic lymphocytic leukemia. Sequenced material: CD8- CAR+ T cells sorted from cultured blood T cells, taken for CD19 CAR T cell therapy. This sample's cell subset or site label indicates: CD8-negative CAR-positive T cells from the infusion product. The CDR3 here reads CASSLVASSTDTYTF. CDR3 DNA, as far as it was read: TGTGCCAGCAGCTTAGTAGCATCTAGCACAGATACA.